Here is one TCR beta chain with its context. Its target is not known. A junction end diverges from the germline sequence, so it may reflect a read error. This entry comes from a study of cytomegalovirus exposure and HLA in healthy donors. About the study: According to later analysis, the same platform produced the 120 validation and approximately 630 first-cohort repertoires.

The germline V gene encodes CDR1 WSHSY and CDR2 SAAADI. The CDR3 spans 15 residues. Profiling relied on immunoSEQ multiplex PCR, and the TCRdb table lists in-frame clones only, not all of them. The sample has 120,000 or so clones; 90% to 96% are singletons. Study-level points and caveats: Subsequent analysis found a tendency for first-cohort TCR clusters to co-occur within the 100 to 150 validation repertoires. CMV antigen specificity of a few CMV-associated chains was confirmed in vitro. Using the classifier, cytomegalovirus status was reportedly diagnosed with high specificity and sensitivity.

This clonotype was sampled from a man aged 18 to 35 in good health and CMV-seronegative. The V gene is TRBV10-2, the J gene TRBJ2-7, with TRBD2 matching 7 bases. Sequenced material: PBMCs. The CDR3 coding sequence is TGCGCCAGCAGAACTCTTGGCGGGAGCTCCTACGAACAGTACTTC. Its protein product is CASRTLGGSSYEQYF.